This passage covers 23 T cell receptor beta chains from one sample sequenced in a study of OX40 agonist ivuxolimab in advanced cancers. The data were produced by immunoSEQ multiplex PCR, yet TCRdb's version contains in-frame clones alone and is incomplete. The data hold 10,000 or so clones, with around 80% observed a single time. The source material was CD4+ or CD8+ T cells sorted from blood, sampled in a trial of the OX40 agonist ivuxolimab. The receptors were sampled from an adult with an advanced solid tumor such as melanoma, head and neck, liver or kidney cancer.

The chain links TRBV6-1 to TRBJ2-2, with D perhaps TRBD2 (6 bases). With 3 bases removed from V and 0 bases from J, the gap between germline ends came to 11 bases. Germline V gives CDR1 MNHNS, CDR2 SASEGT. This CDR3 has 16 residues. CDR3 nucleotide sequence: TGTGCCAGCAGTGAGCTTCCGGGAGCGAACACCGGGGAGCTGTTTTTT. Its translation is CASSELPGANTGELFF.

This chain uses TRBV7-8 with TRBJ1-3, with no clear D. Germline CDR1 reads SGHVS; CDR2 reads FQNEAQ. The ends were cut back, 8 bases at V and 0 bases at J, with 17 bases in the middle. The CDR3 loop spans 16 amino acids. The CDR3 spells CASAWEAEFSGNTIYF. The CDR3 DNA is TGTGCCAGCGCCTGGGAGGCAGAGTTCTCTGGAAACACCATATATTTT. Together with reference TRBV7-8 and TRBJ1-3, the CDR3 gives the full variable domain: GAGVSQSPRYKVAKRGQDVALRCDPISGHVSLFWYQQALGQGPEFLTYFQNEAQLDKSGLPSDRFFAERPEGSVSTLKIQRTQQEDSAVYLCASAWEAEFSGNTIYFGEGSWLTVV.

In its sample, this clone is medium-sized (0.01 to 0.1%). This chain links TRBV5-4 with TRBJ2-2, with D maybe TRBD2 (5 bases). Germline lookup yields CDR1 SGHNT and CDR2 YYREEE (reference sequence). Trimming pared 0 bases from V and 6 bases from J, leaving 12 bases between. This CDR3 spans 15 amino acids. DNA of the CDR3: TGTGCCAGCAGCTTGGCCGGGATGGGCCCCGGGGAGCTGTTTTTT. This codes for CASSLAGMGPGELFF. Supplemented by reference TRBV5-4 and TRBJ2-2, the full variable domain reads ETGVTQSPTHLIKTRGQQVTLRCSSQSGHNTVSWYQQALGQGPQFIFQYYREEENGRGNFPPRFSGLQFPNYSSELNVNALELDDSALYLCASSLAGMGPGELFFGEGSRLTVL.

V and J are TRBV6-5 and TRBJ2-7; weak D call: TRBD1 (5 bases). This CDR3 is built from 14 residues. The germline V and J ends were trimmed by 6 bases and 2 bases, with 14 bases remaining between them. Germline CDR1 MNHEY, CDR2 SVGAGI. The CDR3 is CASSTYTGPYEQYF. CDR3 nucleotide sequence: TGTGCCAGCAGCACCTACACAGGACCCTACGAGCAGTACTTC.

The V and J genes are TRBV2 and TRBJ1-5; D uncertain. Germline loops: CDR1 SNHLY, CDR2 FYNNEI. The length of the CDR3 is 15 residues. The V gene lost 3 bases and the J gene lost 1 base, with 10 bases spanning the gap. CDR3 sequence: CASSDKMLSNQPQHF. The CDR3 nucleotides are TGTGCCAGCAGTGATAAGATGTTGAGCAATCAGCCCCAGCATTTT.

This chain joins TRBV6-1 and TRBJ2-1, with D possibly matching TRBD1 (6 bases). The germline V gene has CDR1 MNHNS and CDR2 SASEGT. V dropped 4 bases and J dropped 4 bases, with 8 bases sitting between them. CDR3 length equals 13 residues. CDR3 nucleotide sequence: TGTGCCAGCAGTGGACAGGAGTACAATGAGCAGTTCTTC. This codes for CASSGQEYNEQFF.

CDR3 nucleotides: TGTGCCAGCAGTTACTGGGCCCAGCAGGCCGGGGAGCTGTTTTTT. Translation: CASSYWAQQAGELFF. The J gene is TRBJ2-2, the V gene TRBV28; D remains unclear. Germline V CDR1 and CDR2: MDHEN, SYDVKM. V shed 4 bases and J shed 6 bases, with 15 bases lying between them. The length of the CDR3 is 15 residues. Based on the CDR3 plus reference TRBV28 and TRBJ2-2, the full variable domain is DVKVTQSSRYLVKRTGEKVFLECVQDMDHENMFWYRQDPGLGLRLIYFSYDVKMKEKGDIPEGYSVSREKKERFSLILESASTNQTSMYLCASSYWAQQAGELFFGEGSRLTVL.

This clone came up once. The chain uses TRBV6-1 and TRBJ2-5, with TRBD2 identical over 9 bases. In germline, CDR1 is MNHNS, CDR2 SASEGT. V trimming: 1 base; J trimming: 4 bases; junction bases outside the gene matches: 4. The CDR3 covers 15 residues. The CDR3 spells CASSEGAGGPETQYF. The CDR3 nucleotides read TGTGCCAGCAGTGAAGGGGCGGGAGGGCCAGAGACCCAGTACTTC.

V usage is TRBV9 and J usage is TRBJ2-7, with 9 nucleotides matching TRBD1. The junction had 6 bases not matched to a gene; V was cut back by 2 bases and J by 6 bases. Germline values: CDR1 SGDLS, CDR2 YYNGEE. The CDR3 consists of 14 residues. CDR3 protein: CASSVEGQGGEQYF. The CDR3 nucleotides read TGTGCCAGCAGCGTCGAGGGACAGGGCGGCGAGCAGTACTTC.

The chain carries TRBV30 and TRBJ1-5, with 10 bases fitting TRBD1. This CDR3 contains 15 residues. Per germline, CDR1 GTSNPN and CDR2 SVGIG (reference sequence). V shed 3 bases and J 7 bases; nucleotides not matched to a gene: 9. CDR3 coding DNA: TGTGCCTGGAGCCCCGGGACAGGGGTCAGGCAGCCCCAGCATTTT. Translated, it gives CAWSPGTGVRQPQHF.

Only a few counts were recorded for this clone. The gene calls are TRBV30 and TRBJ2-1; D is unresolved. Trimming cost V 7 bases and J 3 bases, with 10 bases left between them. CDR1 and CDR2 (germline): GTSNPN, SVGIG (reference sequence). The CDR3 length is 12 residues. The DNA of the CDR3 is TGTGCCTTGAACCCCGTCTACAATGAGCAGTTCTTC. Residues: CALNPVYNEQFF.

Written as DNA, the CDR3 is TGTGCCAGCAGCTTCGGGACTAGCGGGAGTGAGCAGTTCTTC. Amino acid sequence: CASSFGTSGSEQFF. The genes are TRBV5-4 and TRBJ2-1; 14 bases match TRBD2. CDR3 length equals 14 residues. Losses at the gene ends were 2 bases for V and 9 bases for J; bases not matched to a gene: 1. Germline V gene data show CDR1 as SGHNT and CDR2 as YYREEE (reference sequence).

V gene TRBV2 combines with J gene TRBJ2-3; TRBD2 matches at 14 bases. The germline V gene has CDR1 SNHLY and CDR2 FYNNEI. V gave up 7 bases and J gave up 2 bases; unmatched junction bases: 5. The length of the CDR3 is 16 residues. The CDR3 loop is CASTRLAGGITDTQYF. Written as DNA, the CDR3 is TGTGCCAGCACTAGACTAGCGGGAGGGATCACAGATACGCAGTATTTT.

The rearrangement uses TRBV6-1 and TRBJ2-7, with 7 bases aligning to TRBD1. J lost 0 bases, V lost 6 bases, and 5 bases had no gene match. The CDR3 runs to 14 residues. CDR1 and CDR2 (germline): MNHNS, SASEGT. CDR3 loop: CASRATGSSYEQYF. In DNA, the CDR3 is TGTGCCAGCAGGGCGACAGGGAGCTCCTACGAGCAGTACTTC.

The DNA for the CDR3 is TGCGCCAGCAGCTTGGAGGGGGCGCCTTCAGATACGCAGTATTTT. This sequence encodes CASSLEGAPSDTQYF. This chain connects TRBV5-1 to TRBJ2-3, with 7 bases aligning to TRBD1. The CDR3 runs 15 residues. CDR1 and CDR2 (germline): SGHRS, YFSETQ. Unmatched junction bases numbered 5, after V lost 0 bases and J lost 4 bases.

The rearrangement uses TRBV18 and TRBJ2-7; 9 bases agree with TRBD1. The CDR3 runs to 15 residues. With V trimmed by 3 bases and J by 4 bases, 7 bases remained unmatched. CDR1 is KGHSH and CDR2 is LQKENI in the germline V gene. Here the CDR3 reads CASSPENRGRYEQYF. CDR3 coding DNA: TGTGCCAGCTCACCGGAAAACAGGGGGCGTTACGAGCAGTACTTC.

A single count supports this clone. This chain connects TRBV6-4 to TRBJ2-1; the D gene is possibly TRBD1 (6 bases). The CDR3 consists of 14 residues. The germline gives CDR1 MRHNA, CDR2 SNTAGT. V shed 3 bases and J shed 7 bases, with 13 bases lying between them. The CDR3 DNA reads as TGTGCCAGCAGTGAGACGGGAACAGGGAATGAGCAGTTCTTC. Translated: CASSETGTGNEQFF.

V gene TRBV27 combines with J gene TRBJ1-4; D not resolved. Germline V gene data show CDR1 as MNHEY and CDR2 as SMNVEV (reference sequence). CDR3 size: 14 residues. V was shortened by 2 bases and J by 6 bases, with 10 bases between the two germline ends. The CDR3 DNA reads TGTGCCAGCAGTTTAGCAGACACTGATGAAAAACTGTTTTTT. Protein product: CASSLADTDEKLFF.

The J gene is TRBJ2-3, the V gene TRBV5-6; D not resolved. The V end was cut by 2 bases, the J end by 2 bases, with 9 bases between. CDR1 and CDR2 (germline): SGHDT, YYEEEE. The CDR3 sequence is 14 residues long. The chain's CDR3 is CASSFESLTDTQYF. In DNA form, the CDR3 reads TGTGCCAGCAGCTTTGAAAGCCTCACAGATACGCAGTATTTT.

V and J are TRBV2 and TRBJ1-2, with a possible D match to TRBD1 (5 bases). The germline V and J ends were trimmed by 6 bases and 7 bases, with 6 bases remaining between them. The CDR3 length is 10 residues. Germline-derived CDR1 and CDR2 are SNHLY and FYNNEI. CDR3 residues: CASRGVGYTF. In DNA form, the CDR3 reads TGTGCCAGCAGAGGGGTTGGCTACACCTTC. Looking up the rest from reference TRBV2 and TRBJ1-2 gives the full variable domain: EPEVTQTPSHQVTQMGQEVILRCVPISNHLYFYWYRQILGQKVEFLVSFYNNEISEKSEIFDDQFSVERPDGSNFTLKIRSTKLEDSAMYFCASRGVGYTFGSGTRLTVV.

The chain links TRBV28 to TRBJ2-5; D unclear. V dropped 2 bases and J dropped 2 bases, with 21 bases sitting between them. In germline, CDR1 is MDHEN, CDR2 SYDVKM. The length of the CDR3 is 18 residues. The CDR3 nucleotides are TGTGCCAGCAGTTTAAGGCATCTTAAGACGGGTAGGCAAGAGACCCAGTACTTC. This gives the protein CASSLRHLKTGRQETQYF. Based on the CDR3 plus reference TRBV28 and TRBJ2-5, the full variable domain is DVKVTQSSRYLVKRTGEKVFLECVQDMDHENMFWYRQDPGLGLRLIYFSYDVKMKEKGDIPEGYSVSREKKERFSLILESASTNQTSMYLCASSLRHLKTGRQETQYFGPGTRLLVL.

This clone showed up just a few times. A far larger clone is only one base removed, so a read error is likely. The V gene is TRBV4-2, the J gene TRBJ1-1; D not resolved. In germline, CDR1 is LGHNA, CDR2 YNFKEQ. The CDR3 length is 14 residues. Trimming pared 0 bases from V and 0 bases from J, leaving 5 bases between. CDR3 sequence (DNA): TGTGCCAGCAGCCAAGAGTCCCTGAACACTGAAGCTTTCTTT. Translation: CASSQESLNTEAFF.

This rearrangement joins TRBV19 to TRBJ2-3; 7 bases match TRBD1. The germline V gene has CDR1 LNHDA and CDR2 SQIVND (reference sequence). Losses at the gene ends were 6 bases for V and 0 bases for J; bases not matched to a gene: 3. The CDR3 has 14 amino acids. The CDR3 region has the DNA TGTGCCAGTAGACCACAGGGGAGCACAGATACGCAGTATTTT. Protein product: CASRPQGSTDTQYF.